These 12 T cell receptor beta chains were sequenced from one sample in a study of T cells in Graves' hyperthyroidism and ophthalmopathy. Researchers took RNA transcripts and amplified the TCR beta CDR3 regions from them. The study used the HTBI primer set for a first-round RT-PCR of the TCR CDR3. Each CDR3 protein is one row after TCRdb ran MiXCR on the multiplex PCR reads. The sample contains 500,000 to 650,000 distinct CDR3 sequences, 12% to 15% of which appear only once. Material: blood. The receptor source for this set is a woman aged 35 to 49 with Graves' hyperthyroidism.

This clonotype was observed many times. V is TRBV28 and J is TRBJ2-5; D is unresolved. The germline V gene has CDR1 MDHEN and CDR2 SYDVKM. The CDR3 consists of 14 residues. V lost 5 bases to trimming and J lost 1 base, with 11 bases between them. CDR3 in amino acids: CASSQHSPQETQYF. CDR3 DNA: TGTGCCAGCAGTCAACACTCTCCCCAAGAGACCCAGTACTTC.

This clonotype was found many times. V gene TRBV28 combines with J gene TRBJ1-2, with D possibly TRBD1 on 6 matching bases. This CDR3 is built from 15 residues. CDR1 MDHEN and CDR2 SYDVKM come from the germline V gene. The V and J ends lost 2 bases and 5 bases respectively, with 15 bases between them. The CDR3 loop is CASSLDRMGSYGYTF. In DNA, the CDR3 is TGTGCCAGCAGTTTAGACAGGATGGGGAGTTATGGCTACACCTTC.

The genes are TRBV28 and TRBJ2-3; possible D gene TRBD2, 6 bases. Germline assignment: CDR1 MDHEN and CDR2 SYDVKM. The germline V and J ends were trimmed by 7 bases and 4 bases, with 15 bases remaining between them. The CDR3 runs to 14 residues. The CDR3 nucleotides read TGTGCCAGCATCAAGGGGAGGAACGCAGATACGCAGTATTTT. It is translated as CASIKGRNADTQYF.

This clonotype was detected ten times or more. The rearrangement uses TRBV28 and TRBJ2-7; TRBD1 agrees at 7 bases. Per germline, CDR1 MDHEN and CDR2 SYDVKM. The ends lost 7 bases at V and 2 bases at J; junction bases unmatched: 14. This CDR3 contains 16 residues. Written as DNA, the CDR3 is TGTGCCAGCACCACCTCATGGGGGACAGCCCCCTACGAGCAGTACTTC. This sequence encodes CASTTSWGTAPYEQYF.

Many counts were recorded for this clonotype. In nucleotides, the CDR3 is TGTGCCAGCATGTCTGGGGCCAACGTCCTGACTTTC. Protein: CASMSGANVLTF. The chain is built from TRBV12-3 or TRBV12-4 and TRBJ2-6; D not certain. This CDR3 contains 12 residues. Deletions cut 7 bases from V and 1 base from J, with 2 bases between.

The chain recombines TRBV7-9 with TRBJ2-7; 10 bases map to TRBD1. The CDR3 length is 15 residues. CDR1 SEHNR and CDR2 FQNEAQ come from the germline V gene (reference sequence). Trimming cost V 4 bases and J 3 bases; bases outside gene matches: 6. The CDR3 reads CASSSDGTGDYEQYF. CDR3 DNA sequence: TGTGCCAGCAGCTCCGACGGGACAGGGGACTACGAGCAGTACTTC.

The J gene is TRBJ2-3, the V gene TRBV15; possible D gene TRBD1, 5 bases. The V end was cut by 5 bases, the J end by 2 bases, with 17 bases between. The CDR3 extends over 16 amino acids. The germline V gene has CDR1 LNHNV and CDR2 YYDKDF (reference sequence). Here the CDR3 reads CATSDEQERSTDTQYF. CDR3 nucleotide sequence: TGTGCCACCAGCGATGAACAGGAGAGATCCACAGATACGCAGTATTTT.

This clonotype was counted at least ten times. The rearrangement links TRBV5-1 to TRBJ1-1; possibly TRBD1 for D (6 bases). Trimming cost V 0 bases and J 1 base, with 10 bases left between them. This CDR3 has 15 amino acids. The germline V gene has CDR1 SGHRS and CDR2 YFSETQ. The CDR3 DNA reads TGCGCCAGCAGCTTGGAAAGGGGGGAGAACACTGAAGCTTTCTTT. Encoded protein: CASSLERGENTEAFF.

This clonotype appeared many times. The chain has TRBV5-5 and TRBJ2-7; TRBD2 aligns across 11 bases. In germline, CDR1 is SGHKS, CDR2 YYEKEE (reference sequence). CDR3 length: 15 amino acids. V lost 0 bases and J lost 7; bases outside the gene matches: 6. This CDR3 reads CASSLVLAGAFEQYF. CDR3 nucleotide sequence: TGTGCCAGCAGCTTGGTACTAGCGGGAGCCTTTGAGCAGTACTTC.

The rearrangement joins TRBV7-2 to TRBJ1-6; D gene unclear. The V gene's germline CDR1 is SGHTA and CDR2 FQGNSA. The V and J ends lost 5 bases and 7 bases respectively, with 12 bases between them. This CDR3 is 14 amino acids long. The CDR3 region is CASSARMYNSPLHF. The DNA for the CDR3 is TGTGCCAGCAGCGCGAGGATGTACAATTCACCCCTCCACTTT. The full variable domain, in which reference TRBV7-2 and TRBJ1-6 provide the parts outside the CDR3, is GAGVSQSPSNKVTEKGKDVELRCDPISGHTALYWYRQSLGQGLEFLIYFQGNSAPDKSGLPSDRFSAERTGGSVSTLTIQRTQQEDSAVYLCASSARMYNSPLHFGNGTRLTVT.

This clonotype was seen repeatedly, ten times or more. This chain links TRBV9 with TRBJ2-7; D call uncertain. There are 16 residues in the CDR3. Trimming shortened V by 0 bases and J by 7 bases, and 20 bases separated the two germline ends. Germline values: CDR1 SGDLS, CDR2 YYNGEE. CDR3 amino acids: CASSVGQAQSLWEQYF. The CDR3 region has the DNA TGTGCCAGCAGCGTAGGCCAGGCCCAGTCGTTGTGGGAGCAGTACTTC. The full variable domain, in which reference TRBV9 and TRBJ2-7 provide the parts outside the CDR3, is DSGVTQTPKHLITATGQRVTLRCSPRSGDLSVYWYQQSLDQGLQFLIQYYNGEERAKGNILERFSAQQFPDLHSELNLSSLELGDSALYFCASSVGQAQSLWEQYFGPGTRLTVT.

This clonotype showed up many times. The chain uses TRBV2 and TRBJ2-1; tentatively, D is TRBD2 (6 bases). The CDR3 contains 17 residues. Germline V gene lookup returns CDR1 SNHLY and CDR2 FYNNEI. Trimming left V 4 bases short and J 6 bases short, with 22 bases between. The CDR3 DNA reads TGTGCCAGCAGTGGTTTTCGGGAGTGGGCCCTGGGCAATGAGCAGTTCTTC. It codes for CASSGFREWALGNEQFF.